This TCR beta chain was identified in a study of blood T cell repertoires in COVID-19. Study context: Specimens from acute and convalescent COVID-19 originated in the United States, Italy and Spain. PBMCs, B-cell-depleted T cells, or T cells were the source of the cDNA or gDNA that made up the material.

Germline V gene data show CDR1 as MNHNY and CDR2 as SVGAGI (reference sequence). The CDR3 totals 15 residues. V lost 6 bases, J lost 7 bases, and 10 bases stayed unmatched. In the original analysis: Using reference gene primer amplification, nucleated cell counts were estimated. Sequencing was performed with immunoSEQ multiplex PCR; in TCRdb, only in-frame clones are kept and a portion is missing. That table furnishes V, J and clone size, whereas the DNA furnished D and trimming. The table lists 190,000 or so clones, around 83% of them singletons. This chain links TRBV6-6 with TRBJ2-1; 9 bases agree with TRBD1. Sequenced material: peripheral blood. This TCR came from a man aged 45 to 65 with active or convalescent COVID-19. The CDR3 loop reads CASRPPGQGRNEQFF. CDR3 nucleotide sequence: TGTGCCAGCAGGCCCCCGGGACAGGGTCGAAATGAGCAGTTCTTC.